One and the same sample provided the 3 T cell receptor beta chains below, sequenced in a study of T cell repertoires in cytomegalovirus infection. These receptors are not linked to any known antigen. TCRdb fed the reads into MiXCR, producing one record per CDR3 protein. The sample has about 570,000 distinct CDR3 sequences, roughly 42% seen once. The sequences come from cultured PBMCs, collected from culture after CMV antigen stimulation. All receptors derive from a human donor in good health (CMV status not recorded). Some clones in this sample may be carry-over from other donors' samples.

The CDR3 here is CASSGDRAQETQYF. Written as DNA, the CDR3 is TGTGCCAGCAGTGGGGACAGGGCCCAAGAGACCCAGTACTTC. This chain links TRBV2 with TRBJ2-5, with 9 bases lining up with TRBD1. CDR1 and CDR2 (germline): SNHLY, FYNNEI. The CDR3 contains 14 residues. V dropped 4 bases and J dropped 1; count of bases not matched to a gene: 1. Drawing the rest from reference TRBV2 and TRBJ2-5, the complete variable domain is EPEVTQTPSHQVTQMGQEVILRCVPISNHLYFYWYRQILGQKVEFLVSFYNNEISEKSEIFDDQFSVERPDGSNFTLKIRSTKLEDSAMYFCASSGDRAQETQYFGPGTRLLVL.

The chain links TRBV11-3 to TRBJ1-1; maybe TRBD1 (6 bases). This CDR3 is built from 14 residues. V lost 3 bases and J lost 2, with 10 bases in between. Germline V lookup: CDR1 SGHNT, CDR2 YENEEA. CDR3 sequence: CASSFRGANTEAFF. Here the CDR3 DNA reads TGTGCCAGCAGCTTCAGGGGTGCAAACACTGAAGCTTTCTTT.

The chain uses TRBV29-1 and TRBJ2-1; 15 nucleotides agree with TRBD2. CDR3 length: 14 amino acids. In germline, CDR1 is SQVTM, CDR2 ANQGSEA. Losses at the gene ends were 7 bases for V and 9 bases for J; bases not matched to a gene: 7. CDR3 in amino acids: CSARGLAGGSEQFF. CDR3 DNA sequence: TGCAGCGCTCGGGGACTAGCGGGAGGTAGTGAGCAGTTCTTC.